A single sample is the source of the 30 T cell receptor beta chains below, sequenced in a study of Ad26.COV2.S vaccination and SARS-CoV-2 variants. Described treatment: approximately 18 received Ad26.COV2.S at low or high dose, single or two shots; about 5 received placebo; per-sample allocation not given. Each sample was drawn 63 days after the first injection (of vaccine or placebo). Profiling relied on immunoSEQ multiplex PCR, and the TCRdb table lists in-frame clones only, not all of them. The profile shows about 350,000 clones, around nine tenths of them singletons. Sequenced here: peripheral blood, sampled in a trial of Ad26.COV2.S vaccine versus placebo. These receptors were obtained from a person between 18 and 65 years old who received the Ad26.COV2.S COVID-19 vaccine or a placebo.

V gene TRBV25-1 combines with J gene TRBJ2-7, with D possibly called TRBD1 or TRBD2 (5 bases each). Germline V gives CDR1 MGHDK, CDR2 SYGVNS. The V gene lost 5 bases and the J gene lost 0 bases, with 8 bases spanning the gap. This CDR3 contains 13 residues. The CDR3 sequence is CASSLGDSYEQYF. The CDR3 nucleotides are TGTGCCAGCAGTTTGGGGGACTCCTACGAGCAGTACTTC.

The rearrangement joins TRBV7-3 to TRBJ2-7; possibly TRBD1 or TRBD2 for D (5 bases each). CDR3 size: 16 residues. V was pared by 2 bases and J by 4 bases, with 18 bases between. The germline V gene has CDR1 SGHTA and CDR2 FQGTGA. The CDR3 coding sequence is TGTGCCAGCAGCTTATTAGGCCTGGGGGAAAGGTACGAGCAGTACTTC. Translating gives CASSLLGLGERYEQYF.

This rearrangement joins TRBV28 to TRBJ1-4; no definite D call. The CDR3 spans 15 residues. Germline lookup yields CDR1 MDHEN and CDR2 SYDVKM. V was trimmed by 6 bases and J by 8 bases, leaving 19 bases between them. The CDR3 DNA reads TGTGCCAGCAGGCCTCCGACATGGAGCGGGGAAAAACTGTTTTTT. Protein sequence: CASRPPTWSGEKLFF.

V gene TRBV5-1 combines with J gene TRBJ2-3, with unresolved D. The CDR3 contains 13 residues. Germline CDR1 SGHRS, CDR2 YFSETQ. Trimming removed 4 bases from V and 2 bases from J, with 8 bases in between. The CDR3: CASSPQPTDTQYF. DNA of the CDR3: TGCGCCAGCAGCCCCCAGCCCACAGATACGCAGTATTTT. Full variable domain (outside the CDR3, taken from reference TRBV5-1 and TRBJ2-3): KAGVTQTPRYLIKTRGQQVTLSCSPISGHRSVSWYQQTPGQGLQFLFEYFSETQRNKGNFPGRFSGRQFSNSRSEMNVSTLELGDSALYLCASSPQPTDTQYFGPGTRLTVL.

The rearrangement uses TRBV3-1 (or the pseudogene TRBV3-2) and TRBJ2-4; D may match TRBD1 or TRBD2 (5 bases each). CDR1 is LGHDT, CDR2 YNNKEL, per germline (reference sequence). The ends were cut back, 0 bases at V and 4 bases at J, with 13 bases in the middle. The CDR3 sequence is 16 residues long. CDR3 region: CASSQDFRGLKNIQYF. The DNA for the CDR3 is TGTGCCAGCAGCCAAGATTTTCGGGGCCTTAAAAACATTCAGTACTTC.

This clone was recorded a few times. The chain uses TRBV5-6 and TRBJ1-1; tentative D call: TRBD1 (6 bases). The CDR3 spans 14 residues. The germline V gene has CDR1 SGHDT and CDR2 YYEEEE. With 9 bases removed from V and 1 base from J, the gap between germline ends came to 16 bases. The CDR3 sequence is CANSRWGRNTEAFF. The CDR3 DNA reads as TGTGCCAATTCGAGGTGGGGGCGGAACACTGAAGCTTTCTTT.

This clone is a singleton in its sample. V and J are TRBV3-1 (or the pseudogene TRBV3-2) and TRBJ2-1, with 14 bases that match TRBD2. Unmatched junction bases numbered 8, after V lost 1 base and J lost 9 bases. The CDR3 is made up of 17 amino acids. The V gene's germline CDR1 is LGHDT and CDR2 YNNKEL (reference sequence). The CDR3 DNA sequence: TGTGCCAGCAGCCAAGCCCCGACTAGCGGGGGGGCCGGTGAGCAGTTCTTC. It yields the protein CASSQAPTSGGAGEQFF.

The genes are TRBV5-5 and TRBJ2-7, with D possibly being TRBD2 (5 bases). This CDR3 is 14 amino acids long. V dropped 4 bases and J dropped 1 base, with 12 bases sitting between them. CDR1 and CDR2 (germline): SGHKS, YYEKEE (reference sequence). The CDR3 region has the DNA TGTGCCAGCAGCCCTAACTCGGGGTCCTACGAGCAGTACTTC. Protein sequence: CASSPNSGSYEQYF.

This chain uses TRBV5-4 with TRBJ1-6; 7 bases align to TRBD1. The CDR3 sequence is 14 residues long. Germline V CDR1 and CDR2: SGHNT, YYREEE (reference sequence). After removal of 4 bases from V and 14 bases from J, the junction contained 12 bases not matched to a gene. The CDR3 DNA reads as TGTGCCAGCAGCCACGGGACAGCGGGTCTCGCCCTCCACTTT. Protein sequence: CASSHGTAGLALHF.

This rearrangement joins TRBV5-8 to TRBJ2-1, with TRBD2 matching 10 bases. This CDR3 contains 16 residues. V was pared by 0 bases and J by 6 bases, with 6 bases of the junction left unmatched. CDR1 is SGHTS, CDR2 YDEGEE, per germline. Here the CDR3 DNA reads TGTGCCAGCAGCTTGGGCCTAGCGGGGGTTCTCAATGAGCAGTTCTTC. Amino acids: CASSLGLAGVLNEQFF.

For the CDR3, the DNA is TGTGCCAGCAGTGCCGTTGCGTGGACAGCCTTGCAAGAGACCCAGTACTTC. Protein product: CASSAVAWTALQETQYF. V usage is TRBV25-1 and J usage is TRBJ2-5; possible D gene TRBD1, 6 bases. The V end was cut by 4 bases, the J end by 2 bases, with 20 bases between. The CDR3 extends over 17 amino acids. CDR1 is MGHDK and CDR2 is SYGVNS in the germline V gene.

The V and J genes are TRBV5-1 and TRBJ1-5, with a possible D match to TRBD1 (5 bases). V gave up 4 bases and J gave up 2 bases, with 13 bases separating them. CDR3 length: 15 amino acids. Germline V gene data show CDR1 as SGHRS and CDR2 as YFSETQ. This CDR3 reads CASSPRGDGNQPQHF. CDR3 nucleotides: TGCGCCAGCAGCCCTCGGGGGGACGGCAATCAGCCCCAGCATTTT. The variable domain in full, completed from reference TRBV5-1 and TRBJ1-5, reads KAGVTQTPRYLIKTRGQQVTLSCSPISGHRSVSWYQQTPGQGLQFLFEYFSETQRNKGNFPGRFSGRQFSNSRSEMNVSTLELGDSALYLCASSPRGDGNQPQHFGDGTRLSIL.

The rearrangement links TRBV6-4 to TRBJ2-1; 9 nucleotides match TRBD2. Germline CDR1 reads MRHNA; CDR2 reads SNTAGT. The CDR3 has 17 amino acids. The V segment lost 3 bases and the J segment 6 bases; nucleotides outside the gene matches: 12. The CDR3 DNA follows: TGTGCCAGCAGTGAATTTCATCCGGGACTAGCTCGCAATGAGCAGTTCTTC. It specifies CASSEFHPGLARNEQFF.

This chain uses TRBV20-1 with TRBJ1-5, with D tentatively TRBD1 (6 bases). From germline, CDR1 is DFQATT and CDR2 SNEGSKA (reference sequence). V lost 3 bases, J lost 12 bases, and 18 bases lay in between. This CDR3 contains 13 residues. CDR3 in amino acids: CSASGQTGRSQHF. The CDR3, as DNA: TGCAGTGCTAGTGGACAGACGGGCCGGAGCCAGCATTTT.

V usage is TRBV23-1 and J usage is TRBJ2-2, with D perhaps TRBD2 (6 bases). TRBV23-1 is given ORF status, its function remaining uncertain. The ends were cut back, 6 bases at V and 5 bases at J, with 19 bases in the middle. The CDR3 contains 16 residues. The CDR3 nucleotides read TGCGCCAGCAGCCGCCGCCAGGGACTTCGGACCGGGGAGCTGTTTTTT. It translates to CASSRRQGLRTGELFF.

The CDR3 sequence is CATGTGAAYEQYF. As DNA, the CDR3 is TGTGCCACCGGGACAGGGGCAGCCTACGAGCAGTACTTC. This sequence joins TRBV11-2 and TRBJ2-7; 10 nucleotides match TRBD1. This CDR3 has 13 amino acids. The V gene's germline CDR1 is SGHAT and CDR2 FQNNGV. The junction had 5 bases not matched to a gene; V was cut back by 10 bases and J by 2 bases.

As DNA, the CDR3 is TGTGCCTGGAACACGGGGGGCTCCTACAATGAGCAGTTCTTC. Amino acids: CAWNTGGSYNEQFF. The chain combines TRBV30 with TRBJ2-1; TRBD2 matches 7 bases. CDR1 is GTSNPN, CDR2 SVGIG, per germline (reference sequence). The CDR3 consists of 14 residues. Unmatched junction bases numbered 3, after V lost 4 bases and J lost 0 bases.

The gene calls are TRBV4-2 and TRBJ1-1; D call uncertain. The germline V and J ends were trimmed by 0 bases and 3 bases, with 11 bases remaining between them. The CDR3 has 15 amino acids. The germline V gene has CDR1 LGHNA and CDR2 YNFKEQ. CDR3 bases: TGTGCCAGCAGCCAAGATTTGGAAGGGTACACTGAAGCTTTCTTT. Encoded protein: CASSQDLEGYTEAFF.

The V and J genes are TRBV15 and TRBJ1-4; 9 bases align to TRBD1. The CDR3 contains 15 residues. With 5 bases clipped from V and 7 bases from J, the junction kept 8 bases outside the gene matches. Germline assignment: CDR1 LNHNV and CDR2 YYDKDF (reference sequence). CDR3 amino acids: CATSLRTGVVEKLFF. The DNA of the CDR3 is TGTGCCACCAGCCTAAGGACAGGGGTAGTTGAAAAACTGTTTTTT.

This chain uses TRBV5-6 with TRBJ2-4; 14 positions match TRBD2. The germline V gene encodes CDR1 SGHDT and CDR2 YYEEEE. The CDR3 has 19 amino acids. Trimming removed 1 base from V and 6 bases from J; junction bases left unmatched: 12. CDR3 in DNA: TGTGCCAGCAGCTTGAGTAGAATGACTAGCGGGAGGGCCGTAAACATTCAGTACTTC. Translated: CASSLSRMTSGRAVNIQYF.

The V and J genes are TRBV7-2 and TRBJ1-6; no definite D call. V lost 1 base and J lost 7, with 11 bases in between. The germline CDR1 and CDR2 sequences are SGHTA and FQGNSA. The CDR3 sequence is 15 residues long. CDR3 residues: CASSLGAVRNSPLHF. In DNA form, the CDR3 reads TGTGCCAGCAGCTTAGGAGCAGTACGGAATTCACCCCTCCACTTT.

The CDR3 is CASSSGYRVHEQYF. CDR3 DNA sequence: TGTGCCAGCAGCTCAGGTTACAGGGTTCACGAGCAGTACTTC. V gene TRBV5-6 combines with J gene TRBJ2-7; a possible D gene is TRBD1 (6 bases). The CDR3 consists of 14 residues. Looked up from germline, CDR1 is SGHDT and CDR2 is YYEEEE. The V gene lost 3 bases and the J gene lost 5 bases, with 15 bases spanning the gap. The whole variable domain, remainder taken from reference TRBV5-6 and TRBJ2-7, is DAGVTQSPTHLIKTRGQQVTLRCSPKSGHDTVSWYQQALGQGPQFIFQYYEEEERQRGNFPDRFSGHQFPNYSSELNVNALLLGDSALYLCASSSGYRVHEQYFGPGTRLTVT.

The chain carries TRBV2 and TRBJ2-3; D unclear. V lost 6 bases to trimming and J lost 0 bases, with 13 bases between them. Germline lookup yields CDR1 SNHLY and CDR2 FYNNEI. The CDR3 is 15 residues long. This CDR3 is CASRPQTLSTDTQYF. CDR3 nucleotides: TGTGCCAGCAGACCCCAGACACTTAGCACAGATACGCAGTATTTT.

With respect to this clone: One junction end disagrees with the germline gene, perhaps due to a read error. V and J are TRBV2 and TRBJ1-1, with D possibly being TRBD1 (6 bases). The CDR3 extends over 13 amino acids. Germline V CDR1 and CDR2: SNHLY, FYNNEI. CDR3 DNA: TGTGCCAGCAGTTACAGGGTGAAAACTGAAGCTTTCTTT. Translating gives CASSYRVKTEAFF.

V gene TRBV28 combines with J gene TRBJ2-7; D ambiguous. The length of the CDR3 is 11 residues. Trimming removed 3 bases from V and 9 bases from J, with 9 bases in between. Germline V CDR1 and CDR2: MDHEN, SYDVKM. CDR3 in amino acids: CASSFRSRQYF. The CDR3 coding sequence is TGTGCCAGCAGTTTTAGATCTCGGCAGTACTTC.

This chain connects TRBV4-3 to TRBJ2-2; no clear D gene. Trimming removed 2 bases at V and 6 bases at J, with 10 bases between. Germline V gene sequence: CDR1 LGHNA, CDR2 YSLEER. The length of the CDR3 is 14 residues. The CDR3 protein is CASSQTGESGELFF. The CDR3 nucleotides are TGCGCCAGCAGCCAAACGGGCGAGTCCGGGGAGCTGTTTTTT.

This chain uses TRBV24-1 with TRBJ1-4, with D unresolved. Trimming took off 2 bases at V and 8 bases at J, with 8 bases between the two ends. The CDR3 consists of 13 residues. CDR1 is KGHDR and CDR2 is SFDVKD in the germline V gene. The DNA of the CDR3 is TGTGCCACCAGTGATTCCCCCTCGGAAAAACTGTTTTTT. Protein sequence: CATSDSPSEKLFF.

CDR3 residues: CASSFGAGPTQYF. The CDR3, as DNA: TGTGCCAGCAGTTTCGGCGCGGGGCCTACCCAGTACTTC. The chain combines TRBV12-3 or TRBV12-4 with TRBJ2-5; D might be TRBD2 (6 bases). V was clipped by 3 bases and J by 8 bases, with 13 bases between them. The CDR3 is 13 residues long.

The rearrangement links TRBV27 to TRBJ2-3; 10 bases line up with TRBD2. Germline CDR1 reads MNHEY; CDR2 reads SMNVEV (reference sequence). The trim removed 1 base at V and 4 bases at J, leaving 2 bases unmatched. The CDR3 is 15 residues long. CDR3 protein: CASSLFSGGPDTQYF. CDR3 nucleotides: TGTGCCAGCAGTTTATTTAGCGGGGGGCCAGATACGCAGTATTTT.

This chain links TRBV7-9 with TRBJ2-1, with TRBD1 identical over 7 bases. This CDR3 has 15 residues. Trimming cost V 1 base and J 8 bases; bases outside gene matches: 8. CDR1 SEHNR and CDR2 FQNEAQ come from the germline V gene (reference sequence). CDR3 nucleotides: TGTGCCAGCAGCTTAGTAGGGACAGCTTTGGATGAGCAGTTCTTC. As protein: CASSLVGTALDEQFF. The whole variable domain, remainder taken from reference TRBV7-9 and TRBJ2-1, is DTGVSQNPRHKITKRGQNVTFRCDPISEHNRLYWYRQTLGQGPEFLTYFQNEAQLEKSRLLSDRFSAERPKGSFSTLEIQRTEQGDSAMYLCASSLVGTALDEQFFGPGTRLTVL.